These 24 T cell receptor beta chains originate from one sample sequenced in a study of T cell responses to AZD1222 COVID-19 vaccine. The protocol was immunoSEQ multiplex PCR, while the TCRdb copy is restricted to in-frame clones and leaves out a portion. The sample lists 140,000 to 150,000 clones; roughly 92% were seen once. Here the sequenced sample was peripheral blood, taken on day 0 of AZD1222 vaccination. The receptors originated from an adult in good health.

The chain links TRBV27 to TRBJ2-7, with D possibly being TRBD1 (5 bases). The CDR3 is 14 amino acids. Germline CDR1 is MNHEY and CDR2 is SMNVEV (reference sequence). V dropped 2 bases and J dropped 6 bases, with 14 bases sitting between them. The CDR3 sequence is CASSLGRADGEQYF. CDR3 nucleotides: TGTGCCAGCAGTTTAGGCAGGGCTGATGGCGAGCAGTACTTC.

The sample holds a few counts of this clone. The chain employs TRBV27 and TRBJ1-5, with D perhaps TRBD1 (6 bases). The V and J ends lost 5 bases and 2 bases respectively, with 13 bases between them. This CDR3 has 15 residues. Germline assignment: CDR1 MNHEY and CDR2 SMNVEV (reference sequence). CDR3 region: CASSITGTRNQPQHF. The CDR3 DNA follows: TGTGCCAGCAGTATAACAGGGACTCGCAATCAGCCCCAGCATTTT.

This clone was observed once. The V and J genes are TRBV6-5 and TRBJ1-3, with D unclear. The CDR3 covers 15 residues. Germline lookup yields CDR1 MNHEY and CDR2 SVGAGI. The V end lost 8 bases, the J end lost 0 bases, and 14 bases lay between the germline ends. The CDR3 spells CASSRLRASGNTIYF. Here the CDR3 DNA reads TGTGCCAGCTCCCGTTTGAGGGCCTCTGGAAACACCATATATTTT.

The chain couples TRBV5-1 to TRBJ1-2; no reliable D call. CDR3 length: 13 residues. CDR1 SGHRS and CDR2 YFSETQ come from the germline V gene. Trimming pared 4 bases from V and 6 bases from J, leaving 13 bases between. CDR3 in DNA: TGCGCCAGCAGCCCCGACCACGGGGATGGCTACACCTTC. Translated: CASSPDHGDGYTF.

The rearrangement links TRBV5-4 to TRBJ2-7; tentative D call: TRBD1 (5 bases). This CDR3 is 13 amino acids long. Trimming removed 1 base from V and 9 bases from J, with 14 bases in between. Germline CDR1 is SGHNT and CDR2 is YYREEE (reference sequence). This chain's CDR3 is CASSLPDQGSQYF. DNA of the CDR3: TGTGCCAGCAGCTTGCCTGATCAGGGATCGCAGTACTTC.

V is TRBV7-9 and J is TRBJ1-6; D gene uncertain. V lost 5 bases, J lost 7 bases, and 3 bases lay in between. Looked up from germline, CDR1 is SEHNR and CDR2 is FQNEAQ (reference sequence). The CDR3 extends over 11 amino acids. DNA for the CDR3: TGTGCCAGCAGCGTCAATTCACCCCTCCACTTT. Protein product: CASSVNSPLHF.

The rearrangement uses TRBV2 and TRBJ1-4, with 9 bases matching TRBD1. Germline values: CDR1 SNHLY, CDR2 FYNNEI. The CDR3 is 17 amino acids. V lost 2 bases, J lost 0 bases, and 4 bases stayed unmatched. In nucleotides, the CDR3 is TGTGCCAGCAGTGAATTGGGACAGGGAACAACTAATGAAAAACTGTTTTTT. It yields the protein CASSELGQGTTNEKLFF. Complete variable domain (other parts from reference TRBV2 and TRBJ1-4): EPEVTQTPSHQVTQMGQEVILRCVPISNHLYFYWYRQILGQKVEFLVSFYNNEISEKSEIFDDQFSVERPDGSNFTLKIRSTKLEDSAMYFCASSELGQGTTNEKLFFGSGTQLSVL.

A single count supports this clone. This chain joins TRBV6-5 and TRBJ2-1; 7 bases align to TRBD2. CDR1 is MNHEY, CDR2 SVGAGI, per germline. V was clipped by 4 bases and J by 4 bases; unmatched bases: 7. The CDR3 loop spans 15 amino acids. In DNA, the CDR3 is TGTGCCAGCAGTTGGGGCGGGAGTCAATACAATGAGCAGTTCTTC. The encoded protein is CASSWGGSQYNEQFF.

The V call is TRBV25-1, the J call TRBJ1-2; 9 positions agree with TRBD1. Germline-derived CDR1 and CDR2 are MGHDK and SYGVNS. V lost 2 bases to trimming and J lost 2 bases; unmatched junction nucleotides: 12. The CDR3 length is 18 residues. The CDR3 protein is CASSELSGTGTLNYGYTF. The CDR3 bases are TGTGCCAGCAGTGAACTTTCCGGGACAGGGACGTTAAACTATGGCTACACCTTC.

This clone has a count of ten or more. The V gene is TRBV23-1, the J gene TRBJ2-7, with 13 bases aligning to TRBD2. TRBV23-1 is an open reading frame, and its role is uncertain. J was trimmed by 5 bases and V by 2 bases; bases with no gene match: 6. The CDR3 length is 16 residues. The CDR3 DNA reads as TGCGCCAGCAGTCAAACTCCGGGACTAGCGGGAAACGAGCAGTACTTC. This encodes CASSQTPGLAGNEQYF.

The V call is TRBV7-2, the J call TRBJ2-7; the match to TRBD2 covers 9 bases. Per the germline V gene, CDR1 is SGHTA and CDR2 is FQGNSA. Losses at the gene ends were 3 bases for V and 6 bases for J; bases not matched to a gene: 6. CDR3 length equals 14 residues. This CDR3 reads CASSFSGRGPEQYF. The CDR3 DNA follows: TGTGCCAGCAGCTTTAGCGGGAGAGGACCCGAGCAGTACTTC.

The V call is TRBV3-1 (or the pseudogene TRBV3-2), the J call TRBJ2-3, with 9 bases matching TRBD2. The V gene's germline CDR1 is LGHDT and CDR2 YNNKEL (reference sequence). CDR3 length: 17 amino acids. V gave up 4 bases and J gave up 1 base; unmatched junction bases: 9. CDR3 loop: CASSPLRLAERTDTQYF. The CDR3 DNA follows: TGTGCCAGCAGCCCCCTACGACTAGCGGAGCGCACAGATACGCAGTATTTT.

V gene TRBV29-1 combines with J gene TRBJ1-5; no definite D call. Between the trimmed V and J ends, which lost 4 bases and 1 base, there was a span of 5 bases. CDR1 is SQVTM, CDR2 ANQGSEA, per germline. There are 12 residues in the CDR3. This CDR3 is CSVGGSNQPQHF. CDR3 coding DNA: TGCAGCGTTGGTGGAAGCAATCAGCCCCAGCATTTT.

The CDR3 loop is CASKVGEKGFAYF. CDR3 bases: TGTGCCAGCAAGGTGGGAGAGAAGGGATTCGCGTACTTC. The chain is built from TRBV2 and TRBJ2-7; D might be TRBD2 (5 bases). Germline V CDR1 and CDR2: SNHLY, FYNNEI. V was trimmed by 7 bases and J by 12 bases, leaving 22 bases between them. The CDR3 consists of 13 residues.

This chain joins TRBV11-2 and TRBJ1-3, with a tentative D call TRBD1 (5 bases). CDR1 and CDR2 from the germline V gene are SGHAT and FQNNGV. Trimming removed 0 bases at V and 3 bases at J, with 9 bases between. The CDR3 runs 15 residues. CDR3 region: CASSLDWGFGNTIYF. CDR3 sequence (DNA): TGTGCCAGCAGCTTAGATTGGGGGTTTGGAAACACCATATATTTT.

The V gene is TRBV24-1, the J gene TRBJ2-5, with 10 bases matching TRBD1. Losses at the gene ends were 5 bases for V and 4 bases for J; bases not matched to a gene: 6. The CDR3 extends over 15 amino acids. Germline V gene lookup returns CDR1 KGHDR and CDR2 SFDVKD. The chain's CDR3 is CATSVWDRGGETQYF. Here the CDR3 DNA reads TGTGCCACCAGTGTTTGGGACAGGGGAGGAGAGACCCAGTACTTC.

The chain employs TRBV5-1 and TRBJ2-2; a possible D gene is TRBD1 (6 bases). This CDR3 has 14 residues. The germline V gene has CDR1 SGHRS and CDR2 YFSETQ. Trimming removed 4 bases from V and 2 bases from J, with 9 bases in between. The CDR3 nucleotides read TGCGCCAGCAGCGAGGGGGTCAACACCGGGGAGCTGTTTTTT. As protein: CASSEGVNTGELFF.

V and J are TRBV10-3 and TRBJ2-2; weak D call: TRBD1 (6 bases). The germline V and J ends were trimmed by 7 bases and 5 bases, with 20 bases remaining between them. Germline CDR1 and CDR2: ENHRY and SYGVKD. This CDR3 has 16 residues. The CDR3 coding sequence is TGTGCCATCAAGGACAGATCCTCTGTAGGAACCGGGGAGCTGTTTTTT. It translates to CAIKDRSSVGTGELFF.

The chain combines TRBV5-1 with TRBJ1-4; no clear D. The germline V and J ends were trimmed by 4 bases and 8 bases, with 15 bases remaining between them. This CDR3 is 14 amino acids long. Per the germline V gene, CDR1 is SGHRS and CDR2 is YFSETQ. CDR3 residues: CASSKGRDNEKLFF. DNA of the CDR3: TGCGCCAGCAGCAAAGGGAGGGATAACGAAAAACTGTTTTTT.

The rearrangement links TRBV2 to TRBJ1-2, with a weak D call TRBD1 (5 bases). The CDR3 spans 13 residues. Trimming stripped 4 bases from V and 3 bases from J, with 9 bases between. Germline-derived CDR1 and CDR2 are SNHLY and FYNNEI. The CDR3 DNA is TGTGCCAGCAGTGTTGAACAGGACTATGGCTACACCTTC. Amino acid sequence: CASSVEQDYGYTF.

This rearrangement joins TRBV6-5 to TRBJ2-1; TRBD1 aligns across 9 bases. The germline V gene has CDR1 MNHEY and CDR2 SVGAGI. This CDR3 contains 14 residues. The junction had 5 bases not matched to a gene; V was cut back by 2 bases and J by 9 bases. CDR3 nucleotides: TGTGCCAGCAGTTACGGTCGACAGGGGGTTGAGCAGTTCTTC. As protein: CASSYGRQGVEQFF.

CDR3 region: CASSLDRDREKLFF. CDR3 nucleotides: TGTGCCAGCAGCCTAGACAGGGACAGGGAAAAACTGTTTTTT. The chain carries TRBV3-1 (or the pseudogene TRBV3-2) and TRBJ1-4; TRBD1 matches 8 bases. Germline assignment: CDR1 LGHDT and CDR2 YNNKEL (reference sequence). The junction had 6 bases not matched to a gene; V was cut back by 4 bases and J by 8 bases. This CDR3 has 14 amino acids.

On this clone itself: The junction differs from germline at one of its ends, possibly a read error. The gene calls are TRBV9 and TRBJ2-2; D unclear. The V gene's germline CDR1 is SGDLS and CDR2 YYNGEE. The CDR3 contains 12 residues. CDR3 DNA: TGTGCCAGCAGCGTAGGCACCCGGGAGCTGTTTTTT. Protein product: CASSVGTRELFF.

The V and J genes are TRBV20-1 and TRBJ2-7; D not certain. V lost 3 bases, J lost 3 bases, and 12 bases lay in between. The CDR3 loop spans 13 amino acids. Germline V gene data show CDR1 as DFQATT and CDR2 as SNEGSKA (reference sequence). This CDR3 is CSASRGPDYEQYF. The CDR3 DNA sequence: TGCAGTGCTAGTCGTGGGCCCGACTACGAGCAGTACTTC.